Below, 14 T cell receptor beta chains from the same sample are listed, as sequenced in a study of human T cells and chemical hapten exposure. One entry per CDR3 protein, called by TCRdb with MiXCR from the RACE reads. The profile shows about 37,000 distinct CDR3 sequences, 4.5% to 5.5% of them singletons. Time point described: healthy volunteer bleed at 6 weeks. Unfractionated whole blood yielded the extracted total RNA. Sequenced material: whole blood. All receptors derive from a human donor in good health. Some clones in this sample may be carry-over from other donors' samples.

V usage is TRBV30 and J usage is TRBJ2-1, with 9 bases fitting TRBD2. The junction had 2 bases not matched to a gene; V was cut back by 0 bases and J by 2 bases. CDR1 GTSNPN and CDR2 SVGIG come from the germline V gene (reference sequence). The CDR3 consists of 15 residues. The CDR3 region is CAWSVGGGAYNEQFF. CDR3 nucleotides: TGTGCCTGGAGTGTAGGCGGGGGGGCCTACAATGAGCAGTTCTTC.

This clonotype has a count of ten or more. CDR3 nucleotides: TGTGCCAGCAGGGGGGGACAGGGGTCGGGTGGCACTGAAGCTTTCTTT. This encodes CASRGGQGSGGTEAFF. V is TRBV11-2 and J is TRBJ1-1; 10 bases align to TRBD1. Per germline, CDR1 SGHAT and CDR2 FQNNGV. J lost 4 bases, V lost 6 bases, and 11 bases had no gene match. This CDR3 has 16 residues.

This clonotype occurred many times. This sequence joins TRBV29-1 and TRBJ1-1; D is unclear. CDR1 and CDR2 (germline): SQVTM, ANQGSEA. Trimming took 7 bases from V and 0 from J, leaving 3 bases between them. The CDR3 has 10 residues. The CDR3 reads CSAMNTEAFF. CDR3 nucleotides: TGCAGCGCAATGAACACTGAAGCTTTCTTT.

To note about this clonotype: Possible read error: a much larger clone is one base away. The V and J genes are TRBV29-1 and TRBJ2-2, with D perhaps TRBD2 (6 bases). Germline CDR1 SQVTM, CDR2 ANQGSEA. V dropped 7 bases and J dropped 7 bases, with 13 bases sitting between them. The length of the CDR3 is 12 residues. The CDR3 sequence is CSAERVHGELFF. As DNA, the CDR3 is TGCAGCGCCGAGCGGGTTCACGGGGAGCTGTTTTTT.

The chain couples TRBV6-1 to TRBJ1-5; D gene unclear. This CDR3 has 14 amino acids. V lost 8 bases and J 0 bases, leaving 11 bases between the germline ends. Looked up from germline, CDR1 is MNHNS and CDR2 is SASEGT. The CDR3 loop is CASGDVNSNQPQHF. CDR3 nucleotide sequence: TGTGCCAGCGGCGACGTTAATAGCAATCAGCCCCAGCATTTT.

This clonotype was counted only a few times. The V gene is TRBV7-2, the J gene TRBJ2-3; a weak D match, TRBD2 (6 bases). V was trimmed by 0 bases and J by 6 bases, leaving 13 bases between them. The germline V gene has CDR1 SGHTA and CDR2 FQGNSA. The CDR3 runs 15 residues. CDR3 loop: CASSLAGGGLDTQYF. In DNA, the CDR3 is TGTGCCAGCAGCTTAGCGGGGGGTGGTTTGGATACGCAGTATTTT.

This clonotype was observed at least ten times. This rearrangement joins TRBV6-6 to TRBJ1-3; TRBD1 aligns across 9 bases. The germline CDR1 and CDR2 sequences are MNHNY and SVGAGI (reference sequence). The CDR3 runs 15 residues. V gave up 6 bases and J gave up 0 bases; unmatched junction bases: 3. This CDR3 is CASSATGGSGNTIYF. The CDR3 bases are TGTGCCAGCAGCGCGACAGGGGGCTCTGGAAACACCATATATTTT.

This clonotype was recorded at least ten times. V gene TRBV7-2 combines with J gene TRBJ2-1; 9 bases align to TRBD2. After removal of 0 bases from V and 9 bases from J, the junction contained 6 bases not matched to a gene. This CDR3 has 15 residues. Germline V gene lookup returns CDR1 SGHTA and CDR2 FQGNSA. This CDR3 reads CASSLAVTSGGEQFF. As DNA, the CDR3 is TGTGCCAGCAGCTTAGCTGTGACTAGCGGTGGTGAGCAGTTCTTC.

This clonotype was counted at least ten times. The chain is built from TRBV11-2 and TRBJ1-1, with 7 bases matching TRBD1. Germline V gene lookup returns CDR1 SGHAT and CDR2 FQNNGV. This CDR3 is built from 17 residues. The ends lost 6 bases at V and 2 bases at J; junction bases unmatched: 15. Here the CDR3 DNA reads TGTGCCAGCAGTGGGACAGATCCGTTACTAAACAACACTGAAGCTTTCTTT. It codes for CASSGTDPLLNNTEAFF.

Concerning this clonotype itself: A much larger clone sits a single nucleotide away, making a read error possible. The chain joins TRBV12-3 or TRBV12-4 to TRBJ2-1; the D gene is possibly TRBD2 (5 bases). The CDR3 spans 15 residues. The CDR3 sequence is CVSNPGPDFQREQFF. CDR3 DNA: TGTGTCAGCAACCCCGGACCAGATTTTCAGCGGGAGCAGTTCTTC.

This clonotype was found many times. The CDR3 reads CASSYSFDSPNYGYTF. The CDR3 bases are TGTGCCAGCAGTTACTCGTTCGACAGTCCTAACTATGGCTACACCTTC. This chain links TRBV6-5 with TRBJ1-2, with a possible D match to TRBD1 (5 bases). Trimming pared 0 bases from V and 0 bases from J, leaving 11 bases between. The germline CDR1 and CDR2 sequences are MNHEY and SVGAGI. The length of the CDR3 is 16 residues.

This clonotype was seen ten or more times. The DNA of the CDR3 is TGCGCCAGCAGCTCAAACTGGGCGGGGGAAAGGACAAACGAGCAGTTCTTC. This translates into CASSSNWAGERTNEQFF. This chain connects TRBV5-1 to TRBJ2-1; 7 bases match TRBD2. This CDR3 has 17 residues. Germline CDR1 is SGHRS and CDR2 is YFSETQ. Losses at the gene ends were 3 bases for V and 10 bases for J; bases not matched to a gene: 19.

This clonotype came up a few times. The chain carries TRBV28 and TRBJ1-2; 8 bases are shared with TRBD1. This CDR3 spans 14 amino acids. V shed 5 bases and J 4 bases; nucleotides not matched to a gene: 6. Per germline, CDR1 MDHEN and CDR2 SYDVKM. The DNA for the CDR3 is TGTGCCAGCAGTGCCAGGGGGCGCGCCTATGGCTACACCTTC. This sequence encodes CASSARGRAYGYTF.

This clonotype was seen repeatedly, ten times or more. The J gene is TRBJ1-1, the V gene TRBV6-1; no definite D call. The V gene's germline CDR1 is MNHNS and CDR2 SASEGT. Trimming removed 6 bases at V and 5 bases at J, with 4 bases between. The CDR3 length is 10 residues. As DNA, the CDR3 is TGTGCCAGCAGCGATACTGAAGCTTTCTTT. Translation gives CASSDTEAFF.